This T cell receptor beta chain was documented in a study of CD8+ T cells in alopecia areata. This CDR3 comprises 15 residues. V gave up 4 bases and J gave up 7 bases, with 19 bases separating them. The germline gives CDR1 SGHDN, CDR2 FVKESK. The researchers isolated CD4+ and CD8+ T cells from PBMCs by sorting. The sequencing template was cDNA reverse transcribed from extracted RNA. Sequencing used immunoSEQ multiplex PCR; TCRdb keeps in-frame clones, though not all of them. The sample lists 25,000 or so clones, roughly 50% occurring once. In its sample, this clone was seen a few times. Its antigen is as yet unknown. Study outcomes and limitations: Clonality in lesional scalp, especially alopecia totalis/universalis, exceeded that of normal scalp. Patients shared TCRs less clearly than mice did, possibly owing to HLA. Scalp sequencing captures resident alphabeta T cells of normal skin too.

This rearrangement joins TRBV14 to TRBJ1-2; unclear D gene. The clonotype originates from a human donor with alopecia areata. Sequencing input: NKG2D-high CD8+ T cells sorted from blood. In nucleotides, the CDR3 is TGTGCCAGCAGCCGCTTACCGCCAGGAGCGGGTGGCTACACCTTC. Translated: CASSRLPPGAGGYTF.